This T cell receptor (beta chain) was found in a study of T cells after yellow fever vaccination. This CDR3 contains 14 residues. V lost 0 bases to trimming and J lost 0 bases, with 5 bases between them. Germline V CDR1 and CDR2: LGHNA, YNFKEQ. Using its own MiXCR run on the 5' RACE reads, TCRdb lists one record per CDR3 protein. The sample includes about 21,000 distinct CDR3 sequences, around 5.2% of them seen just once. The sample holds a few counts of this clonotype. Since a much larger clone is just one base distant, this may be a read error. The sequenced sample was PBMCs, either bulk or a sorted T-cell subset (CD4+, CD8+, memory, or dextramer-sorted; not recorded which), obtained roughly 45 days after the first yellow fever vaccination. The chain is built from TRBV4-2 and TRBJ1-1; D is uncertain. This clonotype was obtained from a man aged 18 to 35 who received the YFV17D yellow fever vaccine. This chain's CDR3 is CASSQEHVNTEAFF. The DNA for the CDR3 is TGTGCCAGCAGCCAAGAACACGTGAACACTGAAGCTTTCTTT.